This TCR beta chain originates from a study of cytomegalovirus exposure and HLA in healthy donors. Overall study: From about 170 million T cells, an earlier analysis saw around 120 million unique TCR beta sequences. Overall study results and limits: Several of the most significant clusters appeared, in a later analysis, to be linked to common viral pathogens.

Use of 60 Vbeta and 13 Jbeta primers characterized the PCR. Clones were sequenced by immunoSEQ multiplex PCR, and TCRdb holds only the in-frame ones, with some missing. Here the sample spans 110,000 or so clones, more than 60% being singletons. This clone was seen just once. The antigen is undetermined. CDR1 is LGHNA and CDR2 is YNFKEQ in the germline V gene. The germline V and J ends were trimmed by 0 bases and 7 bases, with 13 bases remaining between them. The CDR3 extends over 16 amino acids. The material sequenced was PBMCs. The sequence derives from a female donor in good health and CMV-seronegative. This chain uses TRBV4-2 with TRBJ1-6; D is unresolved. In DNA, the CDR3 is TGTGCCAGCAGCCAAGATATTCCGGGTACAAATTCACCCCTCCACTTT. Translating it yields CASSQDIPGTNSPLHF.